This passage covers 31 T cell receptor beta chains from one sample sequenced in a study of T cell changes during pregnancy in multiple sclerosis. Produced via immunoSEQ multiplex PCR; TCRdb's table is partial and in-frame only. The table includes about 41,000 clones, nearly 90% detected once. The sequences come from CD4+ T cells from peripheral blood mononuclear cells, collected in the first trimester of pregnancy. The receptors stem from a female donor with multiple sclerosis, enrolled in a pregnancy study.

The rearrangement uses TRBV14 and TRBJ2-3; 12 nucleotides align to TRBD2. V lost 3 bases to trimming and J lost 4 bases; unmatched junction nucleotides: 2. The CDR3 has 15 residues. Germline-derived CDR1 and CDR2 are SGHDN and FVKESK. CDR3 coding DNA: TGTGCCAGCAGCCAGAGGACTAGCGGGGCAGATACGCAGTATTTT. It yields the protein CASSQRTSGADTQYF. The full variable domain, in which reference TRBV14 and TRBJ2-3 provide the parts outside the CDR3, is EAGVTQFPSHSVIEKGQTVTLRCDPISGHDNLYWYRRVMGKEIKFLLHFVKESKQDESGMPNNRFLAERTGGTYSTLKVQPAELEDSGVYFCASSQRTSGADTQYFGPGTRLTVL.

V is TRBV9 and J is TRBJ2-3; perhaps TRBD2 as D (5 bases). Looked up from germline, CDR1 is SGDLS and CDR2 is YYNGEE. V lost 0 bases and J lost 4, with 33 bases in between. The CDR3 is 22 amino acids. CDR3 DNA: TGTGCCAGCAGCGTAGGCCCAGGCGCGACCTTATCCGTACGGGAAATCGCAGATACGCAGTATTTT. It yields the protein CASSVGPGATLSVREIADTQYF.

The chain links TRBV7-3 to TRBJ1-1, with D tentatively TRBD1 (5 bases). Germline-derived CDR1 and CDR2 are SGHTA and FQGTGA. Trimming shortened V by 4 bases and J by 2 bases, and 8 bases separated the two germline ends. The CDR3 is 13 amino acids. The CDR3 region has the DNA TGTGCCAGCAGCTGGACATCCAACACTGAAGCTTTCTTT. This gives the protein CASSWTSNTEAFF. The full variable domain, its missing parts supplied by reference TRBV7-3 and TRBJ1-1, is GAGVSQTPSNKVTEKGKYVELRCDPISGHTALYWYRQSLGQGPEFLIYFQGTGAADDSGLPNDRFFAVRPEGSVSTLKIQRTERGDSAVYLCASSWTSNTEAFFGQGTRLTVV.

As regards this clone: One end of the junction does not line up with germline, which may come from a read error. The CDR3 sequence is CASSPLASSDQPQHF. DNA for the CDR3: TGTGCCAGCTCACCACTAGCTTCTAGCGATCAGCCCCAGCATTTT. The chain couples TRBV18 to TRBJ1-5; D gene ambiguous. The length of the CDR3 is 15 residues. Per germline, CDR1 KGHSH and CDR2 LQKENI.

This chain joins TRBV5-1 and TRBJ1-1, with TRBD1 identical over 12 bases. V trimming: 3 bases; J trimming: 7 bases; junction bases outside the gene matches: 4. Looked up from germline, CDR1 is SGHRS and CDR2 is YFSETQ. The CDR3 spans 14 residues. CDR3 nucleotide sequence: TGCGCCAGCAGCTCGGGACAGGGGGCTGTTGAAGCTTTCTTT. Amino acids: CASSSGQGAVEAFF.

The chain couples TRBV20-1 to TRBJ2-1, with 9 bases identical to TRBD2. The J segment lost 9 bases and the V segment lost 5 bases, leaving 2 bases of the junction unmatched. Germline loops: CDR1 DFQATT, CDR2 SNEGSKA (reference sequence). This CDR3 is built from 11 residues. The CDR3 bases are TGCAGTGCTTCTAGCGGGGCTGAGCAGTTCTTC. It yields the protein CSASSGAEQFF.

The chain couples TRBV10-3 to TRBJ1-2, with a tentative D call TRBD1 (6 bases). The CDR3 runs to 15 residues. With 0 bases removed from V and 8 bases from J, the gap between germline ends came to 16 bases. In germline, CDR1 is ENHRY, CDR2 SYGVKD. The CDR3 here is CAISESISGGRGYTF. In DNA, the CDR3 is TGTGCCATCAGTGAGTCGATATCGGGGGGCCGCGGCTACACCTTC.

The CDR3 is CASSLTTGVYEQYF. The CDR3 nucleotides read TGTGCCAGCAGTTTGACGACAGGAGTCTACGAGCAGTACTTC. This chain joins TRBV6-5 and TRBJ2-7; D might be TRBD1 (6 bases). The CDR3 loop spans 14 amino acids. V was cut by 4 bases and J by 3 bases, with 13 bases left in between. Germline V lookup: CDR1 MNHEY, CDR2 SVGAGI.

The CDR3 region is CASSQGLVGYNEQFF. CDR3 DNA sequence: TGCGCCAGCAGCCAGGGACTAGTTGGCTACAATGAGCAGTTCTTC. This chain links TRBV4-1 with TRBJ2-1; 8 bases map to TRBD2. Germline assignment: CDR1 MGHRA and CDR2 YSYEKL. There are 15 residues in the CDR3. With V trimmed by 3 bases and J by 3 bases, 4 bases remained unmatched.

The chain uses TRBV29-1 and TRBJ2-7; D may be TRBD1 (6 bases). Germline V gives CDR1 SQVTM, CDR2 ANQGSEA. V was trimmed by 7 bases and J by 6 bases, leaving 13 bases between them. The CDR3 extends over 11 amino acids. CDR3 region: CSAVQGSEQYF. In DNA, the CDR3 is TGCAGCGCGGTACAGGGTTCCGAGCAGTACTTC.

This chain joins TRBV29-1 and TRBJ1-2, with 9 bases lining up with TRBD1. The V and J ends lost 2 bases and 3 bases, in that order; junction bases with no gene match: 7. Per the germline V gene, CDR1 is SQVTM and CDR2 is ANQGSEA. This CDR3 has 15 amino acids. DNA of the CDR3: TGCAGCGTTGAACCCCGGGACAGGGAATACTATGGCTACACCTTC. Amino acids: CSVEPRDREYYGYTF.

The sample holds a few counts of this clone. The rearrangement uses TRBV29-1 and TRBJ1-1; D may be TRBD1 (5 bases). This CDR3 has 12 residues. The germline V and J ends were trimmed by 4 bases and 4 bases, with 10 bases remaining between them. Germline CDR1 SQVTM, CDR2 ANQGSEA. The CDR3 coding sequence is TGCAGCGTTGTAGCGGGGGGCACTGAAGCTTTCTTT. It specifies CSVVAGGTEAFF.

The chain uses TRBV18 and TRBJ2-3; possible D gene TRBD2, 7 bases. The V end was cut by 0 bases, the J end by 5 bases, with 12 bases between. The CDR3 length is 15 residues. The germline V gene encodes CDR1 KGHSH and CDR2 LQKENI. The CDR3 loop is CASSPPAGALDTQYF. CDR3 bases: TGTGCCAGCTCACCACCTGCGGGGGCTCTAGATACGCAGTATTTT.

The V gene is TRBV18, the J gene TRBJ2-2; no clear D gene. This CDR3 has 14 amino acids. CDR1 KGHSH and CDR2 LQKENI come from the germline V gene. Trimming removed 1 base from V and 1 base from J, with 4 bases in between. The CDR3: CASSPQQNTGELFF. CDR3 sequence (DNA): TGTGCCAGCTCACCACAGCAGAACACCGGGGAGCTGTTTTTT.

V is TRBV11-3 and J is TRBJ2-1, with D perhaps TRBD2 (6 bases). CDR1 and CDR2 (germline): SGHNT, YENEEA. The V end was cut by 5 bases, the J end by 7 bases, with 9 bases between. This CDR3 region has 12 residues. CDR3 nucleotides: TGTGCCAGCAGCCAGACTAGAAATGAGCAGTTCTTC. This codes for CASSQTRNEQFF.

The chain employs TRBV7-9 and TRBJ2-5, with 14 bases lining up with TRBD2. The V segment lost 3 bases and the J segment 4 bases; nucleotides outside the gene matches: 10. Per the germline V gene, CDR1 is SEHNR and CDR2 is FQNEAQ (reference sequence). The CDR3 totals 18 residues. The CDR3 nucleotides are TGTGCCAGCAGCTTGGCTGGGACTAGCGGGAGCCGCGGAGAGACCCAGTACTTC. It encodes CASSLAGTSGSRGETQYF. Full variable domain (missing parts from reference TRBV7-9 and TRBJ2-5): DTGVSQNPRHKITKRGQNVTFRCDPISEHNRLYWYRQTLGQGPEFLTYFQNEAQLEKSRLLSDRFSAERPKGSFSTLEIQRTEQGDSAMYLCASSLAGTSGSRGETQYFGPGTRLLVL.

This chain uses TRBV4-1 with TRBJ1-2, with a weak D call TRBD1 (5 bases). Germline CDR1 is MGHRA and CDR2 is YSYEKL. CDR3 length: 14 residues. Deletions cut 3 bases from V and 3 bases from J, with 11 bases between. The CDR3 here is CASSQGQVDYGYTF. DNA for the CDR3: TGCGCCAGCAGCCAGGGGCAAGTGGACTATGGCTACACCTTC.

A single count supports this clone. This chain connects TRBV30 to TRBJ2-7; no clear D. The CDR3 runs 12 residues. V was clipped by 1 base and J by 3 bases, with 7 bases between them. From germline, CDR1 is GTSNPN and CDR2 SVGIG (reference sequence). CDR3 protein: CAWSALNYEQYF. CDR3 bases: TGTGCCTGGAGTGCACTTAACTACGAGCAGTACTTC.

V gene TRBV2 combines with J gene TRBJ2-7; TRBD1 is a possible D gene (7 bases). The CDR3 totals 14 residues. V was trimmed by 4 bases and J by 2 bases, leaving 12 bases between them. Germline CDR1 SNHLY, CDR2 FYNNEI. The CDR3 here is CASSVGGQTYEQYF. The CDR3 nucleotides read TGTGCCAGCAGTGTGGGGGGACAGACCTACGAGCAGTACTTC.

The rearrangement uses TRBV27 and TRBJ2-1; D is possibly TRBD1 (7 bases). The germline CDR1 and CDR2 sequences are MNHEY and SMNVEV (reference sequence). V was cut by 6 bases and J by 4 bases, with 13 bases left in between. The CDR3 consists of 14 residues. The CDR3 nucleotides read TGTGCCAGCAGGCGACAGGGACTTTACAATGAGCAGTTCTTC. Translated: CASRRQGLYNEQFF.

The V call is TRBV6-1, the J call TRBJ2-7, with a tentative D call TRBD2 (6 bases). The CDR3 extends over 13 amino acids. The V end lost 6 bases, the J end lost 3 bases, and 12 bases lay between the germline ends. Germline CDR1 and CDR2: MNHNS and SASEGT. This chain's CDR3 is CASRERDFYEQYF. CDR3 DNA: TGTGCCAGCAGGGAACGGGACTTCTACGAGCAGTACTTC.

This clone is a singleton in its sample. The chain carries TRBV9 and TRBJ2-3; 8 bases agree with TRBD2. The ends lost 0 bases at V and 10 bases at J; junction bases unmatched: 4. The CDR3 runs 13 residues. The germline V gene encodes CDR1 SGDLS and CDR2 YYNGEE. The CDR3 nucleotides are TGTGCCAGCAGCGTAGTAGCGGGAAACGCGCAGTATTTT. As protein: CASSVVAGNAQYF.

This sequence joins TRBV9 and TRBJ2-7, with 11 bases matching TRBD2. Trimming cost V 4 bases and J 7 bases; bases outside gene matches: 10. Germline V gene lookup returns CDR1 SGDLS and CDR2 YYNGEE. CDR3 length: 15 residues. DNA of the CDR3: TGTGCCAGCAGCCCCAGACTAGCGGGAACTCCAGAGCAGTACTTC. Residues: CASSPRLAGTPEQYF.

The V gene is TRBV5-1, the J gene TRBJ1-2, with 8 bases aligning to TRBD1. The ends lost 3 bases at V and 7 bases at J; junction bases unmatched: 8. The CDR3 has 14 amino acids. The germline gives CDR1 SGHRS, CDR2 YFSETQ. CDR3: CASSSGQGLSGYTF. CDR3 DNA: TGCGCCAGCAGCTCAGGACAGGGACTCTCTGGCTACACCTTC. The full variable domain, its missing parts supplied by reference TRBV5-1 and TRBJ1-2, is KAGVTQTPRYLIKTRGQQVTLSCSPISGHRSVSWYQQTPGQGLQFLFEYFSETQRNKGNFPGRFSGRQFSNSRSEMNVSTLELGDSALYLCASSSGQGLSGYTFGSGTRLTVV.

This clone was observed a handful of times. The chain combines TRBV14 with TRBJ2-3; TRBD2 matches 10 bases. J lost 6 bases, V lost 0 bases, and 12 bases had no gene match. This CDR3 has 18 residues. The germline V gene encodes CDR1 SGHDN and CDR2 FVKESK. CDR3 region: CASSQERTSGTKRDTQYF. The CDR3 nucleotides read TGTGCCAGCAGCCAAGAGCGCACTAGCGGGACGAAGAGGGATACGCAGTATTTT. Based on the CDR3 plus reference TRBV14 and TRBJ2-3, the full variable domain is EAGVTQFPSHSVIEKGQTVTLRCDPISGHDNLYWYRRVMGKEIKFLLHFVKESKQDESGMPNNRFLAERTGGTYSTLKVQPAELEDSGVYFCASSQERTSGTKRDTQYFGPGTRLTVL.

The sample holds one count of this clone. The chain couples TRBV18 to TRBJ2-2, with 8 bases fitting TRBD1. Trimming removed 3 bases from V and 1 base from J; junction bases left unmatched: 1. This CDR3 comprises 15 residues. Germline V gene lookup returns CDR1 KGHSH and CDR2 LQKENI. DNA for the CDR3: TGTGCCAGCTCACCCGGACAGGGGAACACCGGGGAGCTGTTTTTT. It codes for CASSPGQGNTGELFF.

The chain is built from TRBV7-9 and TRBJ2-5, with 11 bases aligning to TRBD2. The CDR3 is 15 amino acids. The germline V gene has CDR1 SEHNR and CDR2 FQNEAQ (reference sequence). V lost 5 bases, J lost 0 bases, and 2 bases stayed unmatched. The CDR3 is CASSRTSGYQETQYF. As DNA, the CDR3 is TGTGCCAGCAGCCGGACTAGCGGGTACCAAGAGACCCAGTACTTC.

The chain carries TRBV7-9 and TRBJ2-1, with TRBD2 identical over 12 bases. Germline V lookup: CDR1 SEHNR, CDR2 FQNEAQ (reference sequence). The CDR3 sequence is 13 residues long. Trimming at V came to 5 bases and at J to 10 bases, leaving 3 bases not matched to a gene. Written as DNA, the CDR3 is TGTGCCAGCAGCCCCGGACTAGCGGGAGAGCAGTTCTTC. This encodes CASSPGLAGEQFF.

This clone was seen more than once but under ten times. The chain couples TRBV11-2 to TRBJ1-2; D gene ambiguous. V dropped 1 base and J dropped 2 bases, with 5 bases sitting between them. This CDR3 is 13 amino acids long. The germline V gene has CDR1 SGHAT and CDR2 FQNNGV. CDR3 sequence: CASSLAQNYGYTF. CDR3 DNA: TGTGCCAGCAGCTTAGCTCAGAACTATGGCTACACCTTC.

This chain links TRBV6-5 with TRBJ1-4; tentative D call: TRBD1 (6 bases). V was shortened by 6 bases and J by 6 bases, with 14 bases between the two germline ends. Germline assignment: CDR1 MNHEY and CDR2 SVGAGI. The CDR3 is made up of 14 amino acids. The CDR3 DNA reads TGTGCCAGCAGAGATACAGGGTGGGATGAAAAACTGTTTTTT. The encoded protein is CASRDTGWDEKLFF.

In its sample, this clone ranks as medium-sized. V usage is TRBV19 and J usage is TRBJ1-3, with D possibly TRBD1 on 6 matching bases. Germline V gene lookup returns CDR1 LNHDA and CDR2 SQIVND (reference sequence). CDR3 length equals 17 residues. Trimming shortened V by 5 bases and J by 0 bases, and 17 bases separated the two germline ends. CDR3 region: CASSLPLTGVSGNTIYF. The CDR3 DNA reads as TGTGCCAGTAGTCTACCCTTGACAGGCGTCTCTGGAAACACCATATATTTT.